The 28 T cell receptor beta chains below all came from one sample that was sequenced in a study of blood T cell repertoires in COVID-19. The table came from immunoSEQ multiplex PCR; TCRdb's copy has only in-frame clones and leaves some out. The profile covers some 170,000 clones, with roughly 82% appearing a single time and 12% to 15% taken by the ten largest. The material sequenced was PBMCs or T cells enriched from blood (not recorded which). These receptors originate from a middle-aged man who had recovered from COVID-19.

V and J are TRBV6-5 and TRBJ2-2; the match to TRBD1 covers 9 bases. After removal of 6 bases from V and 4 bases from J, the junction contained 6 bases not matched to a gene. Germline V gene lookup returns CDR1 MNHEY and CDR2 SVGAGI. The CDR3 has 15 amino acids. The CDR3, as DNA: TGTGCCAGCAGCCGGGACAGGGTGACCACCGGGGAGCTGTTTTTT. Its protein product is CASSRDRVTTGELFF.

CDR3 bases: TGTGCCAGCAGCCATGGACAGGGAGTTTCACCCCTCCACTTT. Translating it yields CASSHGQGVSPLHF. The genes are TRBV11-2 and TRBJ1-6; TRBD1 aligns across 8 bases. The CDR3 has 14 amino acids. Germline loops: CDR1 SGHAT, CDR2 FQNNGV. The ends lost 5 bases at V and 9 bases at J; junction bases unmatched: 6.

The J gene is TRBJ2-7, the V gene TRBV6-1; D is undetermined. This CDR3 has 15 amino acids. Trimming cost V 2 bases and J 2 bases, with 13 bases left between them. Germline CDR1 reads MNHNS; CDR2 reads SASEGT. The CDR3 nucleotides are TGTGCCAGCAGTGAAAATCTGTCAGGCCCCTACGAGCAGTACTTC. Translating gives CASSENLSGPYEQYF.

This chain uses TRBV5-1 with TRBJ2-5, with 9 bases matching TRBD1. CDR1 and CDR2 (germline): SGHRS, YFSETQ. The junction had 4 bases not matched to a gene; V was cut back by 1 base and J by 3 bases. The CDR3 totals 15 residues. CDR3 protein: CASSLWTGEEETQYF. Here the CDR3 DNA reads TGCGCCAGCAGCTTGTGGACAGGGGAGGAAGAGACCCAGTACTTC.

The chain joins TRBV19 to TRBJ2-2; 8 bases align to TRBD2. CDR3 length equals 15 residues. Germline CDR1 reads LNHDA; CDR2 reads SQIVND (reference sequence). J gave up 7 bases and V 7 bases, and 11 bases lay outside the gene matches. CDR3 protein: CASISGGKGGGELFF. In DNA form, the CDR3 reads TGTGCCAGTATAAGCGGGGGAAAAGGGGGCGGGGAGCTGTTTTTT. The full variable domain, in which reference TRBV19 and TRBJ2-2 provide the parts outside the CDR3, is DGGITQSPKYLFRKEGQNVTLSCEQNLNHDAMYWYRQDPGQGLRLIYYSQIVNDFQKGDIAEGYSVSREKKESFPLTVTSAQKNPTAFYLCASISGGKGGGELFFGEGSRLTVL.

The DNA for the CDR3 is TGCGCCAGCAGCGGGGGACAAATGAACACTGAAGCTTTCTTT. Its protein product is CASSGGQMNTEAFF. The chain is built from TRBV5-1 and TRBJ1-1; possible D gene TRBD1, 6 bases. Germline V gene lookup returns CDR1 SGHRS and CDR2 YFSETQ. The CDR3 loop spans 14 amino acids. V lost 4 bases to trimming and J lost 0 bases, with 10 bases between them.

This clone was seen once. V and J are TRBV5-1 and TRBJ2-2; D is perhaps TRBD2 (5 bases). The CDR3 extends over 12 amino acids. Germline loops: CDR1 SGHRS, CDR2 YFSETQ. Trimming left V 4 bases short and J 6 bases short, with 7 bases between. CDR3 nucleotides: TGCGCCAGCAGCCGGGGTCCCGGGGAGCTGTTTTTT. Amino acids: CASSRGPGELFF.

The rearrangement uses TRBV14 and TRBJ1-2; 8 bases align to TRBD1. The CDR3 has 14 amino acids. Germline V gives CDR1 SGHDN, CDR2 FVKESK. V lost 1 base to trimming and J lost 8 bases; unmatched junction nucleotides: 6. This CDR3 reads CASSQAGTGVGYTF. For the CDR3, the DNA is TGTGCCAGCAGCCAAGCCGGGACAGGAGTCGGCTACACCTTC.

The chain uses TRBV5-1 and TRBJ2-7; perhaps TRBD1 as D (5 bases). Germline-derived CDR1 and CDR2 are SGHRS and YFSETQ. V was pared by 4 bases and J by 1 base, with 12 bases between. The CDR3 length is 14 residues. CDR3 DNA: TGCGCCAGCAGCGTTTACAGGTCTTCCTACGAGCAGTACTTC. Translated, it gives CASSVYRSSYEQYF.

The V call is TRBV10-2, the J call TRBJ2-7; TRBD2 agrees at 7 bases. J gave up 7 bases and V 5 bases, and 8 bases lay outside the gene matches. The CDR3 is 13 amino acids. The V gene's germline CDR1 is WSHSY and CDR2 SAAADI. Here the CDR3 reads CASSSGLGREQYF. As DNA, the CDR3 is TGCGCCAGCAGTTCGGGACTCGGGAGGGAGCAGTACTTC.

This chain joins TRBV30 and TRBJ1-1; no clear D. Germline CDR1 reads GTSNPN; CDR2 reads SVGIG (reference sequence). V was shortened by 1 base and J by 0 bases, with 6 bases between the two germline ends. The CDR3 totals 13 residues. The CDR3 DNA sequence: TGTGCCTGGAGTGGCAGTTTGAACACTGAAGCTTTCTTT. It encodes CAWSGSLNTEAFF.

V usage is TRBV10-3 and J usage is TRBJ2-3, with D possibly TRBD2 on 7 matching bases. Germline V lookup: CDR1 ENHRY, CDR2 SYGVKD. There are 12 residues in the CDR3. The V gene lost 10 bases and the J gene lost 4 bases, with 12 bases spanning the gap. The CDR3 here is CATGGDADTQYF. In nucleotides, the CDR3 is TGTGCCACGGGGGGCGATGCAGATACGCAGTATTTT.

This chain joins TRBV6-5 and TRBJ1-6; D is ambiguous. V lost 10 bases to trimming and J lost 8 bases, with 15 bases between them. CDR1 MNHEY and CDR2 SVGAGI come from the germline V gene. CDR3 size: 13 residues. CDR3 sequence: CATGEHLDSPLHF. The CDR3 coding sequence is TGTGCCACCGGGGAACACTTGGATTCACCCCTCCACTTT.

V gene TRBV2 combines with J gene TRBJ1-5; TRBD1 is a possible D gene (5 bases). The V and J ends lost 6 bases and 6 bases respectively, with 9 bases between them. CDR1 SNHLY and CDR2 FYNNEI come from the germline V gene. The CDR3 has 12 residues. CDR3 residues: CASRSDSQPQHF. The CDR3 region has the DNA TGTGCCAGCAGGTCCGACAGTCAGCCCCAGCATTTT.

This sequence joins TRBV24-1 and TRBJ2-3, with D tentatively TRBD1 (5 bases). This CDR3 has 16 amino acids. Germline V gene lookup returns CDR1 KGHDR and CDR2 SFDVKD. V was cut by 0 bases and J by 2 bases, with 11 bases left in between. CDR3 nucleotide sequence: TGTGCCACCAGTGATTTGGCAGGGTTGAACACAGATACGCAGTATTTT. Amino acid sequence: CATSDLAGLNTDTQYF.

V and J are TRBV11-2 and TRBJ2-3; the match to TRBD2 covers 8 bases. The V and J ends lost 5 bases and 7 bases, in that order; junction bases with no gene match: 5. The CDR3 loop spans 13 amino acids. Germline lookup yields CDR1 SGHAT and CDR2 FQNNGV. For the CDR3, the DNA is TGTGCCAGCAGCCCGACTAGCGCCAATACGCAGTATTTT. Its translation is CASSPTSANTQYF.

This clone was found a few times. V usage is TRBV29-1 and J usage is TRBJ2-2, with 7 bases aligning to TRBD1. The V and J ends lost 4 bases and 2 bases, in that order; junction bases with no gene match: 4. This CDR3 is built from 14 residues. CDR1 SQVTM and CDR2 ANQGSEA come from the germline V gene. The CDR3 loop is CSVVGQLNTGELFF. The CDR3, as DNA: TGCAGCGTTGTGGGACAGCTTAACACCGGGGAGCTGTTTTTT.

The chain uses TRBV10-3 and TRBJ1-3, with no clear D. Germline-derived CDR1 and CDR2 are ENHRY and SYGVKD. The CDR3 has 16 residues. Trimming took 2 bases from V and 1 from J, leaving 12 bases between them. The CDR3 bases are TGTGCCATCAGTGAGCCCGCGGCGTTTTCTGGAAACACCATATATTTT. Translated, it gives CAISEPAAFSGNTIYF.

The DNA of the CDR3 is TGTGCCAGCAGCTTACGTACGACAGGTTCTTCACCCCTCCACTTT. Protein: CASSLRTTGSSPLHF. The chain combines TRBV7-2 with TRBJ1-6; weak D call: TRBD1 (6 bases). CDR1 is SGHTA, CDR2 FQGNSA, per germline. Deletions cut 2 bases from V and 9 bases from J, with 14 bases between. The CDR3 loop spans 15 amino acids.

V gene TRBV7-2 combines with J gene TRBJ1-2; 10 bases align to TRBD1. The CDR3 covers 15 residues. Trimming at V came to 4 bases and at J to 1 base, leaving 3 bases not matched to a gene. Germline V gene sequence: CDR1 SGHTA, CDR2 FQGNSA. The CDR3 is CASSSRDRGNYGYTF. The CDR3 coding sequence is TGTGCCAGCAGCTCCCGGGACAGGGGTAACTATGGCTACACCTTC.

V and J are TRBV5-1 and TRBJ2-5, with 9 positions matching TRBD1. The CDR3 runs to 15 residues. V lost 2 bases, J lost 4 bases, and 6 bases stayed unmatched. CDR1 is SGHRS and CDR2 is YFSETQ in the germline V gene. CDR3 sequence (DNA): TGCGCCAGCAGCTTTGGGGCGACAGGGGGAGAGACCCAGTACTTC. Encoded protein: CASSFGATGGETQYF.

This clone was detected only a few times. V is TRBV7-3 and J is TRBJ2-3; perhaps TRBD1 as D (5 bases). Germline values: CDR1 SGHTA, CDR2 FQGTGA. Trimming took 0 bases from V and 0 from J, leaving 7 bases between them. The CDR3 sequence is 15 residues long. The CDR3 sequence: CASSLTGPSTDTQYF. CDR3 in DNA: TGTGCCAGCAGCTTAACGGGGCCTAGCACAGATACGCAGTATTTT.

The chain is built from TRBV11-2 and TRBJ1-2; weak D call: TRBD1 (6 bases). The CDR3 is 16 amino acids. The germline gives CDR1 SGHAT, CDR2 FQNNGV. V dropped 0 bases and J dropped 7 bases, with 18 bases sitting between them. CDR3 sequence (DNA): TGTGCCAGCAGCTTAGATCCCAACGGGGGGCTCATTGGCTACACCTTC. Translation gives CASSLDPNGGLIGYTF. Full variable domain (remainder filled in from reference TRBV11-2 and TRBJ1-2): EAGVAQSPRYKIIEKRQSVAFWCNPISGHATLYWYQQILGQGPKLLIQFQNNGVVDDSQLPKDRFSAERLKGVDSTLKIQPAKLEDSAVYLCASSLDPNGGLIGYTFGSGTRLTVV.

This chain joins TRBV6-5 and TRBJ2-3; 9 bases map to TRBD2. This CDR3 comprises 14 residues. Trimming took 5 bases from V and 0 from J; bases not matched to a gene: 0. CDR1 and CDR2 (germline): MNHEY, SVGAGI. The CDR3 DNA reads TGTGCCAGCAGTACTAGCGGGAGCACAGATACGCAGTATTTT. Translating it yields CASSTSGSTDTQYF.

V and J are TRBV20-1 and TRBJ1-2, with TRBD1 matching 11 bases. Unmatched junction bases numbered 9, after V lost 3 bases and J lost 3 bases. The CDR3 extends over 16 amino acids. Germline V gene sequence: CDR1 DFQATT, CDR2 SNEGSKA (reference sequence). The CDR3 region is CSASRSRDRGYYGYTF. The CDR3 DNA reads TGCAGTGCTAGTAGAAGCCGGGACAGGGGGTACTATGGCTACACCTTC.

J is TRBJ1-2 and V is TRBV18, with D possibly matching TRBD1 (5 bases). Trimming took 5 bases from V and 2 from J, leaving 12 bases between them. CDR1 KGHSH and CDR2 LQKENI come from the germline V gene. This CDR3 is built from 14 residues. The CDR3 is CASSSKTENYGYTF. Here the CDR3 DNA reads TGTGCCAGCTCATCGAAGACAGAAAACTATGGCTACACCTTC. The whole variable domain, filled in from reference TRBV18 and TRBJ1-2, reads NAGVMQNPRHLVRRRGQEARLRCSPMKGHSHVYWYRQLPEEGLKFMVYLQKENIIDESGMPKERFSAEFPKEGPSILRIQQVVRGDSAAYFCASSSKTENYGYTFGSGTRLTVV.

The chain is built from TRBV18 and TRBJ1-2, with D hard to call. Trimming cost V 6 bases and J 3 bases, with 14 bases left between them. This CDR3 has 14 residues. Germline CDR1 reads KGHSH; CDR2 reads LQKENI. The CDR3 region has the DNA TGTGCCAGCTCTCGGAACGTCGAGGACTATGGCTACACCTTC. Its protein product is CASSRNVEDYGYTF.

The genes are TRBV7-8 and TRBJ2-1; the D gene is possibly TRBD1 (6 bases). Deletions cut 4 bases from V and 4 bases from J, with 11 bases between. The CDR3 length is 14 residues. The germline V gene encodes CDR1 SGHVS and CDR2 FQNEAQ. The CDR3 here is CASSSLDRYNEQFF. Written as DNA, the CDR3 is TGTGCCAGCAGCTCGCTGGACAGATACAATGAGCAGTTCTTC.